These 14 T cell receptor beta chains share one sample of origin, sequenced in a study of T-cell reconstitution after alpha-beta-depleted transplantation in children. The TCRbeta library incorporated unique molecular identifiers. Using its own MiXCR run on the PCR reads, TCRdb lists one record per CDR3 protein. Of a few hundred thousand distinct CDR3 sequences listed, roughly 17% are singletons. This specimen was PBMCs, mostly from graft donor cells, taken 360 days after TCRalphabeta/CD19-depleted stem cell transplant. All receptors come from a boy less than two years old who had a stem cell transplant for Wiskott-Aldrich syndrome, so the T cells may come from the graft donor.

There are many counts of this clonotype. CDR3 amino acids: CAIALAGMPDTQYF. In DNA form, the CDR3 reads TGTGCCATCGCACTAGCGGGAATGCCTGATACGCAGTATTTT. The gene calls are TRBV10-3 and TRBJ2-3; 10 nucleotides match TRBD2. Germline V gene sequence: CDR1 ENHRY, CDR2 SYGVKD. This CDR3 has 14 amino acids. Unmatched junction bases numbered 8, after V lost 8 bases and J lost 6 bases.

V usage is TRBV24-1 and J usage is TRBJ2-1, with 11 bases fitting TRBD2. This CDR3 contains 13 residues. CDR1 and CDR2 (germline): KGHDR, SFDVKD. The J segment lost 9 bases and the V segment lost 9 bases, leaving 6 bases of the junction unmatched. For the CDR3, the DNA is TGTGCCACCCAACTAGCGGGAGTTGGTGAGCAGTTCTTC. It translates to CATQLAGVGEQFF.

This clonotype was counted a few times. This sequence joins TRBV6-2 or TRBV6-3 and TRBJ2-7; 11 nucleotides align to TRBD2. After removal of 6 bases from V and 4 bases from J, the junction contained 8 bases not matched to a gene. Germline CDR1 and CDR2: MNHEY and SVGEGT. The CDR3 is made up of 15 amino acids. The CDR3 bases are TGTGCCAGCAGCCAACTGGGACTAGCGGATTACGAGCAGTACTTC. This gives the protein CASSQLGLADYEQYF.

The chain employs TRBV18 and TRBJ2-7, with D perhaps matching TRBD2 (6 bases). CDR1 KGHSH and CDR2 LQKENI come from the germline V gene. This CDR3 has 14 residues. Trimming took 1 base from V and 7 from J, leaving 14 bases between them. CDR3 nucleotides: TGTGCCAGCTCACCACGGAATGGGGCGGGGGAGCAGTACTTC. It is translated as CASSPRNGAGEQYF.

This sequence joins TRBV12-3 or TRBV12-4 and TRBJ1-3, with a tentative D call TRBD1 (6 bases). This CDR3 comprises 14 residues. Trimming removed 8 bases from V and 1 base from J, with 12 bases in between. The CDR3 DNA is TGTGCCAGCCAACCGACAGGTTCTGGAAACACCATATATTTT. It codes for CASQPTGSGNTIYF.

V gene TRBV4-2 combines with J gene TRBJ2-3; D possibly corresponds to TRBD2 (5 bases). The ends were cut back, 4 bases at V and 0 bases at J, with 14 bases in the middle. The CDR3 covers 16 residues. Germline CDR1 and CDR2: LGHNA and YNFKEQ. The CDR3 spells CASSPEVPISTDTQYF. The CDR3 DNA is TGTGCCAGCAGCCCGGAGGTCCCCATTAGCACAGATACGCAGTATTTT.

The CDR3 DNA is TGCGCCAGCAGCGTATTCAGCGGGAGACCCTACAATGAGCAGTTCTTC. Protein sequence: CASSVFSGRPYNEQFF. The chain joins TRBV5-1 to TRBJ2-1, with TRBD2 matching over 8 bases. Per germline, CDR1 SGHRS and CDR2 YFSETQ. The CDR3 runs to 16 residues. With 4 bases clipped from V and 2 bases from J, the junction kept 8 bases outside the gene matches.

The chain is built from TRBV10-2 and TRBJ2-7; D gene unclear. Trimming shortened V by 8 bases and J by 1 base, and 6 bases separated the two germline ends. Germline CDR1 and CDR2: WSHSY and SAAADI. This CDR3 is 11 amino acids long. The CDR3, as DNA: TGCGCCAGCCTCAGTTCCTACGAGCAGTACTTC. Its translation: CASLSSYEQYF.

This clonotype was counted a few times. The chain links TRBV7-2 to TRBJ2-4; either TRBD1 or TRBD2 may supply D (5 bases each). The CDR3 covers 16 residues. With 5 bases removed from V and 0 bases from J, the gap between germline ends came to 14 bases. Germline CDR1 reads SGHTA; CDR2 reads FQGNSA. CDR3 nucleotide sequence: TGTGCCAGCAGCCCTAGGGACGGATTAGCCAAAAACATTCAGTACTTC. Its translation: CASSPRDGLAKNIQYF.

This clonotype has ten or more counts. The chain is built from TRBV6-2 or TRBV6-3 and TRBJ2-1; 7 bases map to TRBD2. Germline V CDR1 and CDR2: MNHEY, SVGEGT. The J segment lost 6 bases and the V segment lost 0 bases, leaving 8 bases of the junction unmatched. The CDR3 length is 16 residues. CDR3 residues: CASSYSLGGYLNEQFF. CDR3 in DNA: TGTGCCAGCAGTTACTCCCTCGGGGGGTACCTCAATGAGCAGTTCTTC.

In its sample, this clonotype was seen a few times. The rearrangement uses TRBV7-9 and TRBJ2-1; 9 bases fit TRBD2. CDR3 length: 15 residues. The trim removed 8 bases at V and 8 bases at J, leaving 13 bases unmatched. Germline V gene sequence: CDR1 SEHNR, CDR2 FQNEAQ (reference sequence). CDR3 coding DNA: TGTGCCAGCGGTTGGCGGGAGGGCCTAGGGGATGAGCAGTTCTTC. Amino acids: CASGWREGLGDEQFF.

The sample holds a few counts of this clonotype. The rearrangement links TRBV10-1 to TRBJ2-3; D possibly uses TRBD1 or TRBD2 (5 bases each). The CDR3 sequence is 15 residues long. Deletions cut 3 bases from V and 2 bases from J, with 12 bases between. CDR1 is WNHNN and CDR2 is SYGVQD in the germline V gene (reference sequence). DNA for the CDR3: TGCGCCAGCAGTGAAGTTGGGGGAACCACAGATACGCAGTATTTT. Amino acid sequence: CASSEVGGTTDTQYF.

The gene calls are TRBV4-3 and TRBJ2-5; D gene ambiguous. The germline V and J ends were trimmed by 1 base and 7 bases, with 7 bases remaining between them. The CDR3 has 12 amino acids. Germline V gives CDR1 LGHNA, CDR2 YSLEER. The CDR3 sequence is CASSQGKVTQYF. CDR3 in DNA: TGCGCCAGCAGCCAAGGAAAAGTGACCCAGTACTTC.

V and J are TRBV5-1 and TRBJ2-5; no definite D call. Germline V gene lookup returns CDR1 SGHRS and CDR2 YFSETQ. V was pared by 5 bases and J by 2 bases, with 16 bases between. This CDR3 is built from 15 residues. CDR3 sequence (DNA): TGCGCCAGCAGTGAAGGAAATCGGGCGCAAGAGACCCAGTACTTC. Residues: CASSEGNRAQETQYF.